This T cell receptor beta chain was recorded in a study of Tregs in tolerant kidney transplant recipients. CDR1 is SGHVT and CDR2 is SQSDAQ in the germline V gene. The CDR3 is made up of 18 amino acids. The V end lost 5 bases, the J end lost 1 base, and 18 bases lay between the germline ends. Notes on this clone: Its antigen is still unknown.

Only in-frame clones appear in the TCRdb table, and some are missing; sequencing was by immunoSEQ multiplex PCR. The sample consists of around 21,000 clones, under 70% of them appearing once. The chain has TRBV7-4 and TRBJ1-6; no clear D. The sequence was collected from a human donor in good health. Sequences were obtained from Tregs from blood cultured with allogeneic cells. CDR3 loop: CASSAAARWSSYNSPLHF. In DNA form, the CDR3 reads TGTGCCAGCAGCGCCGCAGCCCGGTGGTCATCCTATAATTCACCCCTCCACTTT.